What follows describes a single TCR beta chain. What this receptor recognizes is not known. Base quality data are lacking; no much larger clone is found one base away. Reading the label with the study, this specimen's treatment or condition is: in vitro stimulation with specific CMV peptide epitopes to enrich CMV-specific T cells. This specimen comes from a study of T cell repertoires in cytomegalovirus infection (dated by TCRdb to about 2019). With regard to the full study: The peptide stimulations were aimed at well-studied HLA-B-restricted epitopes as well as recently identified HLA-C-restricted CMV epitopes, whose presentation resists viral immunomodulation. The HLA type of each donor mattered for the analysis, because public TCR beta signatures pointed to carriage of CMV infection along with the matching HLA type.

The CDR3 measures 16 amino acids from cysteine to phenylalanine. This entry keeps only the CDR3 DNA: 48 bases, framed from base 1. Between the V and J ends, shortened by 4 bases and 3 bases respectively, the junction contains 17 bases. CDR1 SGHNT and CDR2 YYREEE were looked up in the germline V gene (reference sequence). The full study reports these points: In both this cohort and an independent approximately 400-donor cohort, the cumulative frequency of public TCR beta family members distinguished carriers of CMV infection plus the relevant HLA type. The ex vivo response was dominated by HLA-C-restricted CMV-specific TCR beta clonotypes, which also provided the single most frequent clonotype in two of eight donors.

The sample was run on an Illumina HiSeq 1500. TCRdb passed the public sequencing reads through fastp at Q25 and MiXCR, retaining productive beta sequences. Every CDR3 protein is listed once, alongside the most common genes and DNA of its rows. The sample has more than 250,000 distinct CDR3 sequences on record, roughly 25% of them singletons. The biggest ten clones account for roughly 14% of the sample. The chain uses TRBV5-4 and TRBJ2-1; a weak D assignment points to TRBD2 (5 bases agree). The sequence derives from a human donor in good health (CMV status not recorded). Some clones in this sample may be carry-over from other donors' samples. The sequencing used cultured PBMCs, collected from culture after CMV antigen stimulation. The base sequence is TGTGCCAGCAGCCCCCGGGAAAGGGTCGGCTACAATGAGCAGTTCTTC. Protein translation: CASSPRERVGYNEQFF.